These T cell receptor beta chains were read from a single sample in a study of blood T cell repertoires in COVID-19. Using immunoSEQ multiplex PCR, the repertoire was profiled, and TCRdb retains in-frame clones only, with some absent. There are 110,000 to 150,000 clones in the sample; 80% to 90% occur only once, and about 9.4% lies in the top ten. Sequencing input: peripheral blood. These receptors were taken from a man in his fifties or sixties with active or convalescent COVID-19. Both conserved end residues are part of each CDR3. The order of the fields is J gene, clone size, D gene, CDR3 length, V gene, CDR3 protein, CDR3 DNA. A D gene is named only where the DNA matches it firmly. A clone size is listed for some rows: how often the clone was seen (once, few, many), or a class if it is expanded.

j_call: TRBJ1-2; clone_size: NA; d_call: TRBD1; cdr3_length: 15; v_call: TRBV6-5; cdr3_aa: CATSAPNRGNYGYTF; cdr3_nt: TGTGCCACCTCAGCCCCGAACAGGGGTAACTATGGCTACACCTTC
j_call: TRBJ2-5; clone_size: NA; d_call: NA; cdr3_length: 13; v_call: TRBV18; cdr3_aa: CASSPRVQETQYF; cdr3_nt: TGTGCCAGCTCACCCAGGGTCCAAGAGACCCAGTACTTC
j_call: TRBJ2-2; clone_size: NA; d_call: NA; cdr3_length: 15; v_call: TRBV5-1; cdr3_aa: CASSFLATNTGELFF; cdr3_nt: TGCGCCAGCAGCTTCCTAGCGACGAACACCGGGGAGCTGTTTTTT
j_call: TRBJ1-2; clone_size: NA; d_call: TRBD1; cdr3_length: 14; v_call: TRBV3-1/TRBV3-2; cdr3_aa: CASSRTGGPHGYTF; cdr3_nt: TGTGCCAGCAGCCGAACAGGGGGCCCGCATGGCTACACCTTC
j_call: TRBJ1-5; clone_size: NA; d_call: NA; cdr3_length: 16; v_call: TRBV24-1; cdr3_aa: CATSDIGGRRVQPQHF; cdr3_nt: TGTGCCACCAGTGACATAGGCGGGAGACGGGTTCAGCCCCAGCATTTT
j_call: TRBJ2-1; clone_size: NA; d_call: NA; cdr3_length: 14; v_call: TRBV6-4; cdr3_aa: CASRRSSEYNEQFF; cdr3_nt: TGTGCCAGCAGACGGAGTAGCGAGTACAATGAGCAGTTCTTC
j_call: TRBJ1-2; clone_size: NA; d_call: NA; cdr3_length: 13; v_call: TRBV19; cdr3_aa: CASSMQVFHGYTF; cdr3_nt: TGTGCCAGTAGTATGCAGGTATTTCATGGCTACACCTTC
j_call: TRBJ1-3; clone_size: NA; d_call: TRBD1; cdr3_length: 16; v_call: TRBV5-1; cdr3_aa: CASSLAPRGQGNTIYF; cdr3_nt: TGCGCCAGCAGCTTGGCCCCCAGGGGGCAAGGAAACACCATATATTTT
j_call: TRBJ1-3; clone_size: few; d_call: TRBD1; cdr3_length: 14; v_call: TRBV9; cdr3_aa: CASSGQGSGNTIYF; cdr3_nt: TGTGCCAGCAGCGGACAGGGGTCTGGAAACACCATATATTTT
j_call: TRBJ2-1; clone_size: NA; d_call: TRBD2; cdr3_length: 15; v_call: TRBV3-1/TRBV3-2; cdr3_aa: CASSQGALAENEQFF; cdr3_nt: TGTGCCAGCAGCCAAGGGGCACTAGCGGAAAATGAGCAGTTCTTC
j_call: TRBJ1-2; clone_size: NA; d_call: NA; cdr3_length: 15; v_call: TRBV19; cdr3_aa: CASSDGGRGVYGYTF; cdr3_nt: TGTGCCAGTAGCGATGGGGGGAGAGGGGTCTATGGCTACACCTTC
j_call: TRBJ2-7; clone_size: NA; d_call: NA; cdr3_length: 12; v_call: TRBV18; cdr3_aa: CASSREVYEQYF; cdr3_nt: TGTGCCAGCTCACGTGAGGTGTACGAGCAGTACTTC
j_call: TRBJ2-7; clone_size: once; d_call: TRBD2; cdr3_length: 15; v_call: TRBV19; cdr3_aa: CASSITSGGAYEQYF; cdr3_nt: TGTGCCAGTAGTATAACTAGCGGGGGGGCCTACGAGCAGTACTTC
j_call: TRBJ2-5; clone_size: NA; d_call: NA; cdr3_length: 14; v_call: TRBV19; cdr3_aa: CASSIQLASETQYF; cdr3_nt: TGTGCCAGTAGTATCCAACTAGCTTCGGAGACCCAGTACTTC
j_call: TRBJ1-5; clone_size: once; d_call: TRBD1; cdr3_length: 16; v_call: TRBV28; cdr3_aa: CASRTLQGVNNQPQHF; cdr3_nt: TGTGCCAGCAGGACATTGCAGGGGGTGAACAATCAGCCCCAGCATTTT
j_call: TRBJ2-6; clone_size: NA; d_call: NA; cdr3_length: 16; v_call: TRBV7-7; cdr3_aa: CASSSGTISGANVLTF; cdr3_nt: TGTGCTAGCAGTTCCGGGACAATCTCTGGGGCCAACGTCCTGACTTTC
j_call: TRBJ1-2; clone_size: NA; d_call: TRBD1; cdr3_length: 14; v_call: TRBV6-5; cdr3_aa: CASTRTGSLNGYTF; cdr3_nt: TGTGCCAGCACCCGGACAGGGTCCCTTAATGGCTACACCTTC
j_call: TRBJ2-5; clone_size: NA; d_call: TRBD1; cdr3_length: 15; v_call: TRBV18; cdr3_aa: CASSPPGQGVKTQYF; cdr3_nt: TGTGCCAGCTCACCACCGGGACAGGGAGTAAAGACCCAGTACTTC
j_call: TRBJ2-1; clone_size: NA; d_call: NA; cdr3_length: 12; v_call: TRBV29-1; cdr3_aa: CSVVVFFNEQFF; cdr3_nt: TGCAGCGTTGTAGTCTTCTTCAATGAGCAGTTCTTC
j_call: TRBJ1-2; clone_size: NA; d_call: NA; cdr3_length: 14; v_call: TRBV19; cdr3_aa: CASSHGTGAIRYTF; cdr3_nt: TGTGCCAGTAGCCATGGGACGGGAGCTATTCGCTACACCTTC
j_call: TRBJ2-2; clone_size: NA; d_call: NA; cdr3_length: 15; v_call: TRBV6-5; cdr3_aa: CASLRTAANTGELFF; cdr3_nt: TGTGCCAGCCTTAGGACAGCCGCGAACACCGGGGAGCTGTTTTTT
j_call: TRBJ1-5; clone_size: once; d_call: NA; cdr3_length: 13; v_call: TRBV19; cdr3_aa: CASSPGHIQPQHF; cdr3_nt: TGTGCCAGTAGCCCAGGACATATTCAGCCCCAGCATTTT
j_call: TRBJ1-2; clone_size: NA; d_call: NA; cdr3_length: 13; v_call: TRBV2; cdr3_aa: CASSGGGGYGYTF; cdr3_nt: TGTGCCAGCAGTGGAGGGGGTGGGTATGGCTACACCTTC
j_call: TRBJ2-1; clone_size: NA; d_call: NA; cdr3_length: 14; v_call: TRBV4-3; cdr3_aa: CASSPGTLDNEQFF; cdr3_nt: TGCGCCAGCAGCCCCGGGACTCTCGACAATGAGCAGTTCTTC
j_call: TRBJ2-1; clone_size: NA; d_call: TRBD2; cdr3_length: 15; v_call: TRBV7-9; cdr3_aa: CASSPGLAGNNEQFF; cdr3_nt: TGTGCCAGCAGCCCGGGACTAGCGGGAAACAATGAGCAGTTCTTC
j_call: TRBJ1-5; clone_size: once; d_call: NA; cdr3_length: 14; v_call: TRBV7-8; cdr3_aa: CASSLGPPEQPQHF; cdr3_nt: TGTGCCAGCAGCTTAGGGCCCCCGGAGCAGCCCCAGCATTTT
j_call: TRBJ1-3; clone_size: NA; d_call: NA; cdr3_length: 15; v_call: TRBV11-3; cdr3_aa: CAITGGESSGNTIYF; cdr3_nt: TGTGCCATTACTGGCGGGGAGAGCTCTGGAAACACCATATATTTT
j_call: TRBJ1-1; clone_size: NA; d_call: NA; cdr3_length: 14; v_call: TRBV11-3; cdr3_aa: CASSLESGERKAFF; cdr3_nt: TGTGCCAGCAGCTTAGAGTCGGGGGAGCGGAAAGCTTTCTTT
j_call: TRBJ2-7; clone_size: NA; d_call: TRBD1; cdr3_length: 15; v_call: TRBV30; cdr3_aa: CAWSNQGQGPYEQYF; cdr3_nt: TGTGCCTGGAGTAACCAGGGACAGGGCCCCTACGAGCAGTACTTC
j_call: TRBJ1-1; clone_size: few; d_call: NA; cdr3_length: 16; v_call: TRBV4-3; cdr3_aa: CASSQDSQGMNTEAFF; cdr3_nt: TGCGCCAGCAGCCAAGATTCCCAGGGAATGAACACTGAAGCTTTCTTT
j_call: TRBJ1-1; clone_size: NA; d_call: NA; cdr3_length: 12; v_call: TRBV6-5; cdr3_aa: CASKLGNTEAFF; cdr3_nt: TGTGCCAGCAAACTAGGGAACACTGAAGCTTTCTTT
j_call: TRBJ2-1; clone_size: NA; d_call: TRBD2; cdr3_length: 19; v_call: TRBV4-3; cdr3_aa: CASSQDVVRWTSEYNEQFF; cdr3_nt: TGCGCCAGCAGCCAAGATGTAGTCCGATGGACTAGCGAATACAATGAGCAGTTCTTC
j_call: TRBJ2-1; clone_size: NA; d_call: TRBD1; cdr3_length: 15; v_call: TRBV19; cdr3_aa: CASKQPGQEWNEQFF; cdr3_nt: TGTGCCAGTAAACAACCGGGACAGGAATGGAATGAGCAGTTCTTC